One and the same sample provided the 26 T cell receptor beta chains below, sequenced in a study of blood T cells in healthy people across ages (dated by TCRdb to the mid-2010s). Libraries were built with 5' RACE. Sequencing took place on an Illumina HiSeq 2500. A second PCR of about 6 to 11 cycles was run with a J-beta primer mix and a sample-barcoded 5' primer. TCRdb's own reprocessing of the public reads used fastp at Q25 and MiXCR and kept productive beta chains. Rows matching on CDR3 protein sequence are summarized as one entry with the most common DNA and genes. This sample holds hundreds of thousands of distinct CDR3 sequences; approximately 53% were observed only once. The ten largest clones take up roughly 24% of the sample. Sample: blood. These TCRs come from a middle-aged man in good health.

This clonotype has more than one count but fewer than ten. V and J are TRBV24-1 and TRBJ2-7; D possibly corresponds to TRBD1 (7 bases). This CDR3 region has 15 residues. CDR1 KGHDR and CDR2 SFDVKD come from the germline V gene. Trimming removed 4 bases at V and 5 bases at J, with 17 bases between. CDR3 sequence reads: CATSDRPGGIDEQYF. The CDR3 bases are TGTGCCACCAGTGACCGACCAGGGGGGATTGACGAGCAGTACTTC.

The chain recombines TRBV7-3 with TRBJ1-2; D gene unclear. Trimming left V 5 bases short and J 10 bases short, with 2 bases between. Germline-derived CDR1 and CDR2 are SGHTA and FQGTGA. This CDR3 is 8 amino acids long. Here the CDR3 DNA reads TGTGCCAGCAGCCCCTACACCTTC. Translation: CASSPYTF.

This chain links TRBV7-2 with TRBJ2-7; D is uncertain. V dropped 4 bases and J dropped 0 bases, with 13 bases sitting between them. The germline V gene encodes CDR1 SGHTA and CDR2 FQGNSA. CDR3 length: 15 amino acids. The CDR3 nucleotides are TGTGCCAGCAGCTCAGCCGCCAAGAGCTCCTACGAGCAGTACTTC. It codes for CASSSAAKSSYEQYF.

The sample holds a few counts of this clonotype. The chain couples TRBV28 to TRBJ1-2; tentatively, D is TRBD1 (6 bases). Germline V gene sequence: CDR1 MDHEN, CDR2 SYDVKM. Trimming took 10 bases from V and 5 from J, leaving 20 bases between them. The CDR3 consists of 14 residues. CDR3 in DNA: TGTGCCATCCCGGGGGGGGCTAACCCTTATGGCTACACCTTC. Its translation is CAIPGGANPYGYTF.

This chain links TRBV12-3 or TRBV12-4 with TRBJ2-3, with D possibly being TRBD1 or TRBD2 (5 bases each). The ends were cut back, 7 bases at V and 6 bases at J, with 11 bases in the middle. The CDR3 length is 12 residues. In nucleotides, the CDR3 is TGTGCCAGCATGCACGGGGCTGATACGCAGTATTTT. Translation: CASMHGADTQYF.

This chain uses TRBV25-1 with TRBJ1-2; 8 bases map to TRBD1. The germline CDR1 and CDR2 sequences are MGHDK and SYGVNS. J lost 8 bases, V lost 4 bases, and 6 bases had no gene match. This CDR3 has 13 amino acids. The CDR3 bases are TGTGCCAGCAGTGTTACAGGGGGGAGCGGCTACACCTTC. Translation: CASSVTGGSGYTF.

The V call is TRBV20-1, the J call TRBJ2-5; D is perhaps TRBD1 or TRBD2 (5 bases each). Per the germline V gene, CDR1 is DFQATT and CDR2 is SNEGSKA (reference sequence). Trimming removed 3 bases from V and 0 bases from J, with 8 bases in between. This CDR3 has 13 residues. The CDR3 sequence is CSARGTNQETQYF. For the CDR3, the DNA is TGCAGTGCTAGGGGGACCAACCAAGAGACCCAGTACTTC.

This clonotype was seen once. The rearrangement links TRBV12-3 or TRBV12-4 to TRBJ2-5; D is uncertain. The CDR3 spans 12 residues. The germline V and J ends were trimmed by 7 bases and 11 bases, with 17 bases remaining between them. The CDR3 loop is CASTLSEDEQYF. For the CDR3, the DNA is TGTGCCAGCACCCTCAGCGAGGATGAGCAGTACTTC.

This clonotype came up a few times. The J gene is TRBJ2-3, the V gene TRBV3-1, with D tentatively TRBD2 (5 bases). The CDR3 totals 14 residues. The V gene's germline CDR1 is LGHDT and CDR2 YNNKEL (reference sequence). Trimming removed 8 bases at V and 2 bases at J, with 14 bases between. CDR3 coding DNA: TGTGCCAGCCGCACTAGAGGACTCACAGATACGCAGTATTTT. This encodes CASRTRGLTDTQYF.

This clonotype was seen only a few times. The chain couples TRBV7-2 to TRBJ1-5; D gene unclear. V dropped 4 bases and J dropped 9 bases, with 10 bases sitting between them. The CDR3 spans 12 residues. Looked up from germline, CDR1 is SGHTA and CDR2 is FQGNSA. The CDR3 DNA reads as TGTGCCAGCAGCTCCCCCTTTGCGCCCCAGCATTTT. Translating gives CASSSPFAPQHF.

The chain joins TRBV6-5 to TRBJ1-2; 8 bases are shared with TRBD1. The CDR3 sequence is 15 residues long. CDR1 and CDR2 (germline): MNHEY, SVGAGI. The V gene end was trimmed by 6 bases and the J gene end by 0 bases; junction bases not matched to a gene: 6. The CDR3 DNA sequence: TGTGCCAGCAGACCCCAGGGGGCCTCTAACTATGGCTACACCTTC. Protein sequence: CASRPQGASNYGYTF.

This clonotype was picked up a small number of times. J is TRBJ2-1 and V is TRBV4-3; D is possibly TRBD1 (5 bases). The CDR3 contains 15 residues. The V and J ends lost 0 bases and 10 bases respectively, with 16 bases between them. Per germline, CDR1 LGHNA and CDR2 YSLEER. This CDR3 is CASSQEGIRGGEQFF. As DNA, the CDR3 is TGCGCCAGCAGCCAAGAGGGGATTAGGGGTGGGGAGCAGTTCTTC.

A few counts support this clonotype. J is TRBJ2-5 and V is TRBV28, with TRBD2 as a possible D gene (5 bases). CDR1 and CDR2 from the germline V gene are MDHEN and SYDVKM. The CDR3 runs to 11 residues. V was cut by 7 bases and J by 10 bases, with 13 bases left in between. The CDR3 bases are TGTGCCAGCAAGGTCAACGGGGACCAGTACTTC. Encoded protein: CASKVNGDQYF.

The V and J genes are TRBV20-1 and TRBJ1-2; D remains ambiguous. This CDR3 comprises 12 residues. Germline V gene data show CDR1 as DFQATT and CDR2 as SNEGSKA (reference sequence). Trimming pared 3 bases from V and 4 bases from J, leaving 9 bases between. CDR3 DNA: TGCAGTGCTAGTAGTTCTTCCTATGGCTACACCTTC. Translating it yields CSASSSSYGYTF.

The sample holds a few counts of this clonotype. This sequence joins TRBV3-1 and TRBJ1-6; D is unclear. Germline CDR1 reads LGHDT; CDR2 reads YNNKEL (reference sequence). The ends were cut back, 0 bases at V and 9 bases at J, with 9 bases in the middle. The CDR3 runs 14 residues. The CDR3 sequence: CASSQELTGSPLHF. The CDR3 DNA reads as TGTGCCAGCAGCCAAGAGTTAACGGGTTCACCCCTCCACTTT.

This sequence joins TRBV7-9 and TRBJ1-1; the D is unclear. This CDR3 spans 13 amino acids. Per the germline V gene, CDR1 is SEHNR and CDR2 is FQNEAQ (reference sequence). V was pared by 6 bases and J by 1 base, with 9 bases between. The CDR3 is CASSLPGNTEAFF. The CDR3 DNA reads TGTGCCAGCAGTTTACCAGGGAACACTGAAGCTTTCTTT.

The rearrangement uses TRBV6-2 or TRBV6-3 and TRBJ2-7; tentatively, D is TRBD1 (5 bases). Germline V gene lookup returns CDR1 MNHEY and CDR2 SVGEGT. The V end lost 0 bases, the J end lost 2 bases, and 17 bases lay between the germline ends. There are 17 residues in the CDR3. CDR3 protein: CASSYSMSAQVTYEQYF. The CDR3 coding sequence is TGTGCCAGCAGTTACTCGATGTCGGCACAGGTTACCTACGAGCAGTACTTC.

This chain links TRBV12-3 or TRBV12-4 with TRBJ2-4, with 8 nucleotides matching TRBD1. This CDR3 contains 15 residues. J was trimmed by 2 bases and V by 5 bases; bases with no gene match: 5. The CDR3 DNA sequence: TGTGCCAGCAGTCCAGGACAGGGACCCAAAAACATTCAGTACTTC. Protein sequence: CASSPGQGPKNIQYF.

CDR3 protein: CASRRTSDRVEQFF. The CDR3 bases are TGTGCCAGCCGCCGGACCAGCGACAGGGTGGAGCAGTTCTTC. The chain couples TRBV6-5 to TRBJ2-1; TRBD1 aligns across 7 bases. The germline V gene encodes CDR1 MNHEY and CDR2 SVGAGI. The V and J ends lost 8 bases and 10 bases, in that order; junction bases with no gene match: 14. This CDR3 spans 14 amino acids.

This clonotype has a handful of counts. This chain links TRBV30 with TRBJ1-6, with D unclear. The CDR3 is 14 residues long. With 3 bases removed from V and 5 bases from J, the gap between germline ends came to 11 bases. Germline CDR1 GTSNPN, CDR2 SVGIG (reference sequence). CDR3 loop: CAWRIWADNSPLHF. Here the CDR3 DNA reads TGTGCCTGGAGGATTTGGGCAGATAATTCACCCCTCCACTTT.

The chain employs TRBV4-2 and TRBJ2-7, with 9 nucleotides matching TRBD1. This CDR3 region has 14 residues. J was trimmed by 6 bases and V by 3 bases; bases with no gene match: 6. From germline, CDR1 is LGHNA and CDR2 YNFKEQ. The CDR3 is CASSQDRGAGEQYF. The CDR3 nucleotides read TGTGCCAGCAGCCAGGACAGGGGAGCTGGCGAGCAGTACTTC.

The chain joins TRBV7-3 to TRBJ1-2; 7 nucleotides align to TRBD1. V trimming: 4 bases; J trimming: 6 bases; junction bases outside the gene matches: 17. CDR1 SGHTA and CDR2 FQGTGA come from the germline V gene. CDR3 length: 17 residues. The DNA for the CDR3 is TGTGCCAGCAGCTCTTCACTCATTCTCCAGGGGGGCGATGGCTACACCTTC. It yields the protein CASSSSLILQGGDGYTF.

This clonotype was found a few times. The V and J genes are TRBV7-9 and TRBJ2-7, with 9 bases identical to TRBD1. The length of the CDR3 is 16 residues. With V trimmed by 3 bases and J by 1 base, 7 bases remained unmatched. CDR1 and CDR2 from the germline V gene are SEHNR and FQNEAQ (reference sequence). The DNA for the CDR3 is TGTGCCAGCAGCTTTAGACAGGGGGGAAGGTCCTACGAGCAGTACTTC. Its protein product is CASSFRQGGRSYEQYF.

The chain recombines TRBV29-1 with TRBJ2-4; 14 nucleotides match TRBD2. Germline V gives CDR1 SQVTM, CDR2 ANQGSEA. CDR3 length: 14 residues. V lost 1 base, J lost 9 bases, and 2 bases stayed unmatched. CDR3 protein: CSVEVGLAGAIQYF. CDR3 nucleotide sequence: TGCAGCGTTGAAGTGGGACTAGCGGGGGCCATTCAGTACTTC. Full variable domain (missing parts from reference TRBV29-1 and TRBJ2-4): SAVISQKPSRDICQRGTSLTIQCQVDSQVTMMFWYRQQPGQSLTLIATANQGSEATYESGFVIDKFPISRPNLTFSTLTVSNMSPEDSSIYLCSVEVGLAGAIQYFGAGTRLSVL.

This chain joins TRBV9 and TRBJ2-5; D is perhaps TRBD1 or TRBD2 (5 bases each). This CDR3 region has 14 residues. The germline CDR1 and CDR2 sequences are SGDLS and YYNGEE. V was pared by 3 bases and J by 11 bases, with 20 bases between. CDR3 region: CASSAPWGIGEQYF. Here the CDR3 DNA reads TGTGCCAGCAGCGCCCCGTGGGGTATAGGGGAGCAGTACTTC.

V and J are TRBV5-1 and TRBJ2-7; D gene unclear. Germline lookup yields CDR1 SGHRS and CDR2 YFSETQ. Deletions cut 2 bases from V and 7 bases from J, with 16 bases between. This CDR3 is 14 amino acids long. The chain's CDR3 is CASSLSTPYNEQYF. CDR3 nucleotides: TGCGCCAGCAGCTTATCGACCCCCTACAATGAGCAGTACTTC.